These 30 T cell receptor beta chains were all obtained from the same sample, sequenced in a study of blood T cells in healthy people across ages. Primed by a sample-barcoded 5' primer and a J-beta primer mix, a second PCR proceeded for 7 to 11 cycles. MiXCR, run by TCRdb on the 5' RACE reads, gives a single entry per CDR3 protein. The table has approximately 800,000 distinct CDR3 sequences, roughly 50% seen once. The sequenced sample was blood. The receptors were sampled from a young man in good health.

The chain links TRBV7-2 to TRBJ1-2, with D perhaps TRBD1 (6 bases). This CDR3 has 15 residues. V shed 3 bases and J shed 0 bases, with 11 bases lying between them. Per the germline V gene, CDR1 is SGHTA and CDR2 is FQGNSA. For the CDR3, the DNA is TGTGCCAGCAGCTTGTCGCCAGGGGCTAACTATGGCTACACCTTC. Its translation: CASSLSPGANYGYTF.

The chain employs TRBV27 and TRBJ2-5, with 11 bases lining up with TRBD2. The CDR3 has 15 residues. Trimming took 5 bases from V and 11 from J; bases not matched to a gene: 13. Per the germline V gene, CDR1 is MNHEY and CDR2 is SMNVEV (reference sequence). CDR3 sequence (DNA): TGTGCCAGCAGTAGAAGGACTAGCGGGCCCAATGAGCAGTACTTC. Encoded protein: CASSRRTSGPNEQYF.

V gene TRBV7-6 combines with J gene TRBJ2-3; D is unclear. In germline, CDR1 is SGHVS, CDR2 FNYEAQ. V gave up 5 bases and J gave up 4 bases, with 13 bases separating them. The CDR3 is 14 amino acids. The CDR3 region is CASSQISNSDTQYF. DNA for the CDR3: TGTGCCAGCAGCCAAATTAGTAATTCAGATACGCAGTATTTT. Together with reference TRBV7-6 and TRBJ2-3, the CDR3 gives the full variable domain: GAGVSQSPRYKVTKRGQDVALRCDPISGHVSLYWYRQALGQGPEFLTYFNYEAQQDKSGLPNDRFSAERPEGSISTLTIQRTEQRDSAMYRCASSQISNSDTQYFGPGTRLTVL.

The chain couples TRBV14 to TRBJ2-1; the D gene could be TRBD1 or TRBD2 (5 bases each). Per germline, CDR1 SGHDN and CDR2 FVKESK. V dropped 1 base and J dropped 8 bases, with 12 bases sitting between them. The CDR3 covers 14 residues. The CDR3 coding sequence is TGTGCCAGCAGCCAAGTTGGGGGACCATATGAGCAGTTCTTC. Translating it yields CASSQVGGPYEQFF.

This clonotype was counted between two and nine times. The chain couples TRBV7-2 to TRBJ2-3; no clear D. V was pared by 3 bases and J by 0 bases, with 13 bases between. The CDR3 is 16 residues long. Germline V gives CDR1 SGHTA, CDR2 FQGNSA. CDR3 bases: TGTGCCAGCAGCTTGGCCGTCGGGTCAAGCACAGATACGCAGTATTTT. Protein product: CASSLAVGSSTDTQYF.

V is TRBV7-2 and J is TRBJ2-4, with TRBD2 as a possible D gene (6 bases). With 6 bases removed from V and 13 bases from J, the gap between germline ends came to 19 bases. The germline CDR1 and CDR2 sequences are SGHTA and FQGNSA. CDR3 length: 13 amino acids. The CDR3, as DNA: TGTGCCAGCAGTCCAACCCGGGAGTGGGAGCAGTACTTC. This gives the protein CASSPTREWEQYF.

This clonotype was seen just once. The rearrangement links TRBV5-1 to TRBJ2-1; the match to TRBD2 covers 8 bases. Germline V gives CDR1 SGHRS, CDR2 YFSETQ. This CDR3 has 16 amino acids. Trimming cost V 0 bases and J 10 bases; bases outside gene matches: 12. This chain's CDR3 is CASSLGTSNLGKEQFF. The CDR3 nucleotides read TGCGCCAGCAGCTTGGGGACTAGCAATTTGGGCAAGGAGCAGTTCTTC.

V usage is TRBV6-1 and J usage is TRBJ1-2; D is uncertain. The CDR3 is made up of 12 amino acids. V dropped 7 bases and J dropped 5 bases, with 11 bases sitting between them. Germline V CDR1 and CDR2: MNHNS, SASEGT. CDR3 coding DNA: TGTGCCAGCAAATCATTTCCGTATGGCTACACCTTC. Its protein is CASKSFPYGYTF.

The rearrangement joins TRBV20-1 to TRBJ2-5, with a possible D match to TRBD1 (6 bases). The closer fit of TRBJ2-7 to the DNA end suggests the J call may be wrong. This CDR3 has 14 residues. Germline loops: CDR1 DFQATT, CDR2 SNEGSKA (reference sequence). In DNA form, the CDR3 reads TGCAGTGCTCAAGAGACAGGTGATGTCTACGAGCAGTACTTC. Protein: CSAQETGDVYEQYF.

The chain carries TRBV6-5 and TRBJ2-7; D is unclear. V was pared by 4 bases and J by 2 bases, with 6 bases between. CDR1 is MNHEY and CDR2 is SVGAGI in the germline V gene. The CDR3 spans 12 residues. CDR3 sequence: CASSSLTYEQYF. CDR3 coding DNA: TGTGCCAGCAGTTCCCTAACCTACGAGCAGTACTTC.

The chain couples TRBV2 to TRBJ1-1, with 7 positions matching TRBD1. CDR1 is SNHLY, CDR2 FYNNEI, per germline. J was trimmed by 4 bases and V by 7 bases; bases with no gene match: 3. The CDR3 totals 12 residues. CDR3 bases: TGTGCCAGCATTAGGGGGCCCACTGAAGCTTTCTTT. Its protein is CASIRGPTEAFF.

The J gene is TRBJ1-2, the V gene TRBV2; D remains ambiguous. V dropped 4 bases and J dropped 7 bases, with 16 bases sitting between them. The CDR3 has 14 residues. CDR1 and CDR2 from the germline V gene are SNHLY and FYNNEI. The CDR3 DNA reads as TGTGCCAGCAGTGGCGTCTCAGCGGAAAGTGGCTACACCTTC. Its protein product is CASSGVSAESGYTF.

The CDR3, as DNA: TGTGCCAGCAGTTACTCGATCGGGCAGGGGATCGACGAGCAGTACTTC. It yields the protein CASSYSIGQGIDEQYF. The chain uses TRBV6-5 and TRBJ2-7, with D perhaps TRBD1 (6 bases). Germline-derived CDR1 and CDR2 are MNHEY and SVGAGI. Trimming took 0 bases from V and 5 from J, leaving 17 bases between them. This CDR3 spans 16 amino acids.

This clonotype appeared a few times. This chain links TRBV12-3 or TRBV12-4 with TRBJ2-7; D not certain. The CDR3 totals 12 residues. Trimming removed 2 bases at V and 2 bases at J, with 4 bases between. Here the CDR3 DNA reads TGTGCCAGCAGTTTAACTCCCTACGAGCAGTACTTC. This translates into CASSLTPYEQYF.

This clonotype has a single count. The chain uses TRBV20-1 and TRBJ2-1; D possibly corresponds to TRBD2 (6 bases). CDR3 length: 14 amino acids. Germline CDR1 and CDR2: DFQATT and SNEGSKA (reference sequence). With 3 bases removed from V and 8 bases from J, the gap between germline ends came to 17 bases. CDR3 coding DNA: TGCAGTGCTAGTCCCCGGGAGAGGGACGATGAGCAGTTCTTC. As protein: CSASPRERDDEQFF.

V and J are TRBV28 and TRBJ2-1, with TRBD2 matching 8 bases. This CDR3 is 15 amino acids long. After removal of 5 bases from V and 9 bases from J, the junction contained 12 bases not matched to a gene. Germline assignment: CDR1 MDHEN and CDR2 SYDVKM. The CDR3 region is CASSSSGVGHTEQFF. Written as DNA, the CDR3 is TGTGCCAGCAGTAGTAGCGGGGTCGGACACACTGAGCAGTTCTTC.

This sequence joins TRBV5-1 and TRBJ1-6; D remains unclear. This CDR3 has 15 amino acids. CDR1 SGHRS and CDR2 YFSETQ come from the germline V gene. V was cut by 5 bases and J by 9 bases, with 18 bases left in between. The DNA for the CDR3 is TGCGCCAGCAGTCAGACTCGAAGTATGGGTTCACCCCTCCACTTT. It translates to CASSQTRSMGSPLHF.

This chain joins TRBV29-1 and TRBJ2-5; a possible D gene is TRBD1 (6 bases). Per the germline V gene, CDR1 is SQVTM and CDR2 is ANQGSEA. With 7 bases removed from V and 2 bases from J, the gap between germline ends came to 11 bases. The CDR3 has 12 amino acids. CDR3 protein: CSGLQGQETQYF. CDR3 in DNA: TGCAGCGGATTACAGGGACAAGAGACCCAGTACTTC. The full variable domain, its missing parts supplied by reference TRBV29-1 and TRBJ2-5, is SAVISQKPSRDICQRGTSLTIQCQVDSQVTMMFWYRQQPGQSLTLIATANQGSEATYESGFVIDKFPISRPNLTFSTLTVSNMSPEDSSIYLCSGLQGQETQYFGPGTRLLVL.

This clonotype was seen only a few times. The chain combines TRBV20-1 with TRBJ2-5; D is undetermined. CDR3 length: 12 residues. V shed 6 bases and J shed 5 bases, with 13 bases lying between them. Per germline, CDR1 DFQATT and CDR2 SNEGSKA (reference sequence). The CDR3 loop is CSASIGGETQYF. In DNA, the CDR3 is TGCAGTGCGTCGATAGGTGGGGAGACCCAGTACTTC.

The chain employs TRBV7-9 and TRBJ2-3, with 10 bases matching TRBD2. After removal of 4 bases from V and 11 bases from J, the junction contained 12 bases not matched to a gene. The germline CDR1 and CDR2 sequences are SEHNR and FQNEAQ (reference sequence). CDR3 length: 15 amino acids. The CDR3: CASSSGTSDPRKQYF. Here the CDR3 DNA reads TGTGCCAGCAGCTCAGGGACTAGCGACCCCCGGAAGCAGTATTTT.

The gene calls are TRBV27 and TRBJ2-1, with 7 positions matching TRBD2. Germline CDR1 reads MNHEY; CDR2 reads SMNVEV (reference sequence). The CDR3 loop spans 16 amino acids. With V trimmed by 4 bases and J by 8 bases, 14 bases remained unmatched. The CDR3 spells CASSSTGGRVAYEQFF. The CDR3 region has the DNA TGTGCCAGCAGTTCGACGGGGGGTAGGGTTGCATATGAGCAGTTCTTC.

A note on this clonotype: The CDR3 does not end in the conserved phenylalanine or tryptophan, so this is likely a read error. V and J are TRBV12-3 or TRBV12-4 and TRBJ2-3; 8 bases map to TRBD2. There are 14 residues in the CDR3. CDR3 loop: CAIHGGGTGDAQYS. CDR3 nucleotide sequence: TGTGCCATCCATGGCGGGGGGACCGGAGATGCGCAGTATTCT.

There are a few counts of this clonotype. V gene TRBV4-2 combines with J gene TRBJ2-7, with D possibly matching TRBD1 (6 bases). The J call may be mistaken, given a closer DNA end match to TRBJ2-5. The CDR3 contains 15 residues. CDR1 is LGHNA, CDR2 YNFKEQ, per germline. The CDR3 sequence is CASSQVAGVGETQYF. The CDR3, as DNA: TGTGCCAGCAGCCAAGTCGCAGGGGTCGGGGAGACCCAGTACTTC.

The chain uses TRBV7-2 and TRBJ2-7; no firm D call. This CDR3 has 12 residues. V lost 2 bases and J 5 bases, leaving 7 bases between the germline ends. Germline V gene data show CDR1 as SGHTA and CDR2 as FQGNSA. CDR3 amino acids: CASSLTFNEQYF. The CDR3 nucleotides read TGTGCCAGCAGCTTAACCTTTAACGAGCAGTACTTC.

This clonotype showed up many times. The chain joins TRBV6-5 to TRBJ2-1; no clear D gene. Trimming left V 2 bases short and J 10 bases short, with 24 bases between. Germline values: CDR1 MNHEY, CDR2 SVGAGI. The CDR3 length is 17 residues. The chain's CDR3 is CASSYNGFSANVKEQFF. CDR3 DNA: TGTGCCAGCAGTTACAACGGGTTTTCTGCGAATGTCAAGGAGCAGTTCTTC.

The gene calls are TRBV12-3 or TRBV12-4 and TRBJ1-2; D possibly corresponds to TRBD1 (6 bases). Between the trimmed V and J ends, which lost 7 bases and 2 bases, there was a span of 11 bases. The CDR3 is 13 amino acids. This CDR3 is CASNDQGNYGYTF. In nucleotides, the CDR3 is TGTGCCAGCAACGACCAGGGGAACTATGGCTACACCTTC.

This clonotype is medium-sized. The rearrangement joins TRBV6-2 or TRBV6-3 to TRBJ2-6; possibly TRBD2 for D (5 bases). V shed 2 bases and J shed 2 bases, with 7 bases lying between them. CDR3 length: 15 amino acids. Germline CDR1 is MNHEY and CDR2 is SVGEGT. CDR3 sequence: CASSYEEAGANVLTF. CDR3 nucleotides: TGTGCCAGCAGTTACGAGGAGGCTGGGGCCAACGTCCTGACTTTC.

V is TRBV6-6 and J is TRBJ1-2, with unresolved D. The germline V gene encodes CDR1 MNHNY and CDR2 SVGAGI (reference sequence). V was cut by 2 bases and J by 0 bases, with 7 bases left in between. There are 14 residues in the CDR3. The CDR3 DNA follows: TGTGCCAGCAGTTACCCGGGCACTAACTATGGCTACACCTTC. It is translated as CASSYPGTNYGYTF.

This clonotype was counted a few times. This rearrangement joins TRBV6-4 to TRBJ2-7; 8 bases match TRBD1. The J call may be mistaken, given a closer DNA end match to TRBJ2-5. The CDR3 extends over 14 amino acids. Germline V gives CDR1 MRHNA, CDR2 SNTAGT. For the CDR3, the DNA is TGTGCCAGCAGTGGTCCGACAGGGGCCGAGACCCAGTACTTC. Translation: CASSGPTGAETQYF.

The V gene is TRBV20-1, the J gene TRBJ2-7, with 7 nucleotides matching TRBD1. J lost 6 bases, V lost 0 bases, and 8 bases had no gene match. This CDR3 is 14 amino acids long. Germline CDR1 and CDR2: DFQATT and SNEGSKA (reference sequence). DNA for the CDR3: TGCAGTGCTAGAGACCCTAGACAGGGCGCCGAGCAGTACTTC. It is translated as CSARDPRQGAEQYF.